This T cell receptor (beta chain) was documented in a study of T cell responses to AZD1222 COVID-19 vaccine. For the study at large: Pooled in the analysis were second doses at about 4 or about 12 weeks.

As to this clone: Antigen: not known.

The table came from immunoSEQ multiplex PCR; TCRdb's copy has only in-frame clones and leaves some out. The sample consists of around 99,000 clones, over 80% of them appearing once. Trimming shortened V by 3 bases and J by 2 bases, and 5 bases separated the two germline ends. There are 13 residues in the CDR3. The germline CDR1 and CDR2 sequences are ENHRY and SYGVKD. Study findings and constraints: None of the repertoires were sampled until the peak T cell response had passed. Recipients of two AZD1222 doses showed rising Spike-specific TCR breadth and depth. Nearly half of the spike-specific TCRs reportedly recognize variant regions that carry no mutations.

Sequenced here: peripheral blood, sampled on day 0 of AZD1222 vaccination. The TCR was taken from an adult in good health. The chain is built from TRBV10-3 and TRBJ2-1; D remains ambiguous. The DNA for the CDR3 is TGTGCCATCAGTGAAGGGACCTACAATGAGCAGTTCTTC. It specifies CAISEGTYNEQFF.